This T cell receptor (beta chain) was recovered during a study of blood T cell repertoires in COVID-19. Per the germline V gene, CDR1 is SGHAT and CDR2 is FQDESV (reference sequence). Trimming took 3 bases from V and 1 from J, leaving 14 bases between them. This CDR3 has 16 residues. Per the authors' pipeline: Using reference gene primer amplification, nucleated cell counts were estimated. TCRdb keeps only in-frame clones here, not all; method: immunoSEQ multiplex PCR. V, J and clone size are taken as reported in that table, and D and trimming were inferred from the DNA itself. The sample has under 250,000 clones; roughly 80% are singletons.

The rearrangement joins TRBV11-1 to TRBJ2-3; D gene unclear. The sequence was collected from a man at least 80 years old with acute or convalescent COVID-19. Material for sequencing was peripheral blood. The CDR3 DNA reads as TGTGCCAGCAGCTTTCGGGTTGTGGAAGGCACAGATACGCAGTATTTT. Translated, it gives CASSFRVVEGTDTQYF.